This entry lists 5 T cell receptor beta chains sequenced from one sample in a study of blood T cells in healthy people across ages. Together with a sample-barcoded 5' primer, a J-beta primer mix was included in a second PCR lasting about 7 to 12 cycles. One entry per CDR3 protein results from TCRdb running MiXCR on the 5' RACE reads. The sample contains approximately 810,000 distinct CDR3 sequences, around 34% of which appear only once. The sample comprised blood. These receptor sequences come from a man aged 18-30 years in good health.

This clonotype was detected a few times. The genes are TRBV10-3 and TRBJ2-2; 8 bases fit TRBD1. J was trimmed by 5 bases and V by 8 bases; bases with no gene match: 7. Germline assignment: CDR1 ENHRY and CDR2 SYGVKD. This CDR3 contains 14 residues. Here the CDR3 DNA reads TGTGCCATCGCCGCAGGGGGCAGTACCGGGGAGCTGTTTTTT. As protein: CAIAAGGSTGELFF.

The V gene is TRBV12-3 or TRBV12-4, the J gene TRBJ2-7; tentatively, D is TRBD1 (6 bases). This CDR3 is built from 15 residues. V dropped 2 bases and J dropped 7 bases, with 18 bases sitting between them. In DNA form, the CDR3 reads TGTGCCAGCAGTTTACCGGACAGCCCCCACAATGAGCAGTACTTC. It yields the protein CASSLPDSPHNEQYF.

The CDR3, as DNA: TGTGCCAGCAGTTTCGAGGGACAGCTTGCCTACGAGCAGTACTTC. Translated, it gives CASSFEGQLAYEQYF. The chain couples TRBV12-3 or TRBV12-4 to TRBJ2-7, with 7 bases that match TRBD1. The CDR3 is 15 residues long. The V gene end was trimmed by 3 bases and the J gene end by 2 bases; junction bases not matched to a gene: 7.

The chain joins TRBV12-3 or TRBV12-4 to TRBJ2-3; no reliable D call. The CDR3 contains 13 residues. Trimming removed 0 bases at V and 4 bases at J, with 5 bases between. Here the CDR3 reads CASSLAQADTQYF. In DNA form, the CDR3 reads TGTGCCAGCAGTTTAGCGCAGGCAGATACGCAGTATTTT.

As regards this clonotype: At one boundary the junction diverges from the germline segment, which might be a read error. This chain joins TRBV20-1 and TRBJ2-1; no definite D call. CDR1 and CDR2 (germline): DFQATT, SNEGSKA (reference sequence). The CDR3 loop spans 13 amino acids. The CDR3 DNA sequence: TGCAGTGCTAGACTAGTGTCCTACAACGAGCAGTTCTTC. Translating gives CSARLVSYNEQFF.